A selection of T cell receptor beta chains follows, all from one sample in a study of T cell responses to AZD1222 COVID-19 vaccine. Data came from immunoSEQ multiplex PCR; TCRdb stores just in-frame clones and leaves some out. The data hold about 180,000 clones, with around 90% observed a single time. Material: peripheral blood, obtained 28 days after the second AZD1222 dose. These receptor sequences come from an adult who received the AZD1222 COVID-19 vaccine. The CDR3 runs from the conserved cysteine through the conserved F or W. A D gene is named only where the DNA matches it firmly. The size entry is marked missing in some rows and otherwise reads once, few, many or a size class.

>TRBV5-4|TRBD2|once|15|TRBJ2-5
TGTGCCAGCAGCTTGGCCACTAGCGGGAAAGAGACCCAGTACTTC
CASSLATSGKETQYF
>TRBV11-2|TRBD1|-|16|TRBJ1-1
TGTGCCAGCAGCGTCTACCGGGACAGGAGGGACACTGAAGCTTTCTTT
CASSVYRDRRDTEAFF
>TRBV6-2/TRBV6-3|-|-|12|TRBJ2-7
TGTGCCAGCAGTTTTACAGGGAACGAGCAGTACTTC
CASSFTGNEQYF
>TRBV28|-|once|14|TRBJ1-5
TGTGCCAGCAGCGACGTCCGTAGCAATCAGCCCCAGCATTTT
CASSDVRSNQPQHF
>TRBV10-3|TRBD1|-|15|TRBJ2-1
TGTGCCATCAGTGAGAGGGACAGGGGGGAGAATGAGCAGTTCTTC
CAISERDRGENEQFF
>TRBV19|-|-|15|TRBJ1-1
TGTGCCAGTAGTATTTGGGGCAGAAGTAACACTGAAGCTTTCTTT
CASSIWGRSNTEAFF
>TRBV30|-|-|12|TRBJ1-3
TGTGCCTGGAGAGACTCTGGAAACACCATATATTTT
CAWRDSGNTIYF
>TRBV7-2|-|once|14|TRBJ1-3
TGTGCCAGCAGCTCGGGACCAGGCAAATACACCATATATTTT
CASSSGPGKYTIYF
>TRBV21-1|-|-|17|TRBJ2-1
TGTGCCAGCACCCTACCCATAGGACTAGCGGAACTTAATGAGCAGTTCTTC
CASTLPIGLAELNEQFF
>TRBV19|TRBD2|-|17|TRBJ2-7
TGTGCCAGTAGTAGGAAGGTAGCGGGAGTGGGGCCCCACGAGCAGTACTTC
CASSRKVAGVGPHEQYF
>TRBV5-1|-|-|14|TRBJ2-3
TGCGCCAGCAGCTTTGGAGGGGGCACAGATACGCAGTATTTT
CASSFGGGTDTQYF
>TRBV28|-|-|17|TRBJ2-3
TGTGCCAGCAGCCTTGGCGTTGGGAGTATCAGCACAGATACGCAGTATTTT
CASSLGVGSISTDTQYF